A selection of T cell receptor beta chains follows, all from one sample in a study of blood T cell repertoires in COVID-19. This table comes from immunoSEQ multiplex PCR, and its TCRdb copy is limited to in-frame clones, with some not included. The sample holds about 100,000 clones; approximately 84% are singletons and the top ten take 4% to 5.5%. Sequenced input: peripheral blood. These receptors were obtained from a human donor in a cohort sampled during active COVID-19. CDR3s include the opening cysteine and the closing phenylalanine or tryptophan. The D gene is left open where the match is weak. Clone size is stated in some rows and not others, as once, few, many or a class when expanded.

TRBJ2-3,NA,TRBV6-1,NA,CASSEGSADTQYF,TGTGCCAGCAGTGAAGGATCGGCAGATACGCAGTATTTT
TRBJ2-2,NA,TRBV5-1,TRBD2,CASSPGTSGDTGELFF,TGCGCCAGCAGCCCAGGGACTAGCGGGGACACCGGGGAGCTGTTTTTT
TRBJ1-2,once,TRBV10-1,TRBD1,CASSAWDSGGRGYTF,TGCGCCAGCAGTGCGTGGGACAGTGGGGGACGGGGCTACACCTTC
TRBJ2-5,NA,TRBV5-1,TRBD2,CASNSLSGGETQYF,TGCGCCAGCAACTCTTTGAGCGGGGGGGAGACCCAGTACTTC
TRBJ2-2,NA,TRBV4-3,TRBD2,CASSQDTAQRGEGELFF,TGCGCCAGCAGCCAAGATACGGCCCAGCGGGGGGAGGGGGAGCTGTTTTTT
TRBJ2-1,NA,TRBV18,NA,CASSPDLARGDEQFF,TGTGCCAGCTCACCGGATCTGGCCAGGGGGGATGAGCAGTTCTTC
TRBJ2-1,NA,TRBV5-5,TRBD1,CASSSAGTGGWNEQFF,TGTGCCAGCAGCTCGGCCGGGACAGGGGGCTGGAATGAGCAGTTCTTC
TRBJ2-3,NA,TRBV30,NA,CAWSVSFGTDTQYF,TGTGCCTGGAGTGTGTCGTTTGGCACAGATACGCAGTATTTT
TRBJ2-3,NA,TRBV4-3,TRBD2,CASSASGGTDTQYF,TGCGCCAGCAGCGCGAGCGGGGGCACAGATACGCAGTATTTT
TRBJ1-3,NA,TRBV5-1,NA,CASSLAGVGNTIYF,TGCGCCAGCAGCTTGGCCGGGGTCGGAAACACCATATATTTT
TRBJ1-5,NA,TRBV2,NA,CASSGDTGGFNQPQHF,TGTGCCAGCAGTGGAGACACCGGAGGGTTCAATCAGCCCCAGCATTTT
TRBJ2-3,once,TRBV4-2,TRBD1,CASSPGGHTDTQYF,TGTGCCAGCAGCCCAGGGGGACACACAGATACGCAGTATTTT
TRBJ1-6,few,TRBV4-1,TRBD1,CASSQGRDRGSSPLHF,TGCGCCAGCAGCCAAGGCCGGGACAGGGGTAGTTCACCCCTCCACTTT
TRBJ2-3,NA,TRBV18,NA,CASSPRERQSTDTQYF,TGTGCCAGCTCACCACGCGAGAGACAGAGCACAGATACGCAGTATTTT
TRBJ1-1,NA,TRBV2,NA,CASSEMFRGEAFF,TGTGCCAGCAGTGAAATGTTCAGGGGTGAAGCTTTCTTT
TRBJ1-2,NA,TRBV18,NA,CASSLVGSGAGYGYTF,TGTGCCAGCTCACTCGTAGGGTCAGGGGCCGGCTATGGCTACACCTTC
TRBJ2-1,few,TRBV5-1,NA,CASSSAGLRKYNEQFF,TGCGCCAGCAGCAGCGCGGGCCTCAGGAAGTACAATGAGCAGTTCTTC
TRBJ1-2,NA,TRBV30,TRBD1,CAWRDREYGYTF,TGTGCCTGGAGGGACAGGGAGTATGGCTACACCTTC
TRBJ1-5,once,TRBV28,NA,CASSYPQGKYSNQPQHF,TGTGCCAGCAGTTATCCACAGGGAAAATATAGCAATCAGCCCCAGCATTTT
TRBJ1-1,NA,TRBV18,NA,CASSSTGPGTEAFF,TGTGCCAGCTCATCTACAGGGCCCGGGACTGAAGCTTTCTTT